This T cell receptor (beta chain) was found in a study of tumor and adjacent non-tumor tissue in lung cancer. Study context: There were 11 to 13 adenocarcinoma, 2 squamous cell carcinoma and 1 small cell lung cancer cases. Aged roughly 30 to 76 years, patients included roughly ten men and about five women with stage I to III disease. Samples averaged about 4.3 million productive TCRbeta reads each.

RNA was extracted from bulk tissue without any cell sorting. Comment on this clonotype: Its target is not known.

Whole-study findings and limits: TCR diversity was significantly greater in tumor than normal lung tissue.

TCRbeta libraries were built with three rounds of nested PCR, modified from ARM-PCR. TCRdb recomputed calls from the multiplex PCR reads with MiXCR, one row per CDR3 protein. The table lists approximately 75,000 distinct CDR3 sequences, 60% to 85% of them singletons, with about an eighth in the top ten. The CDR3 extends over 16 amino acids. Germline lookup yields CDR1 MNHEY and CDR2 SVGEGT. The V end lost 4 bases, the J end lost 9 bases, and 22 bases lay between the germline ends. The specimen sequenced was lung tumor tissue. This rearrangement joins TRBV6-2 or TRBV6-3 to TRBJ2-1; the D is unclear. The receptor comes from a woman between 50 and 59 years old with non-small cell lung cancer. Written as DNA, the CDR3 is TGTGCCAGCAGTTCCCTTACCGGTACAGTGTTCTTTGAGCAGTTCTTC. It translates to CASSSLTGTVFFEQFF.